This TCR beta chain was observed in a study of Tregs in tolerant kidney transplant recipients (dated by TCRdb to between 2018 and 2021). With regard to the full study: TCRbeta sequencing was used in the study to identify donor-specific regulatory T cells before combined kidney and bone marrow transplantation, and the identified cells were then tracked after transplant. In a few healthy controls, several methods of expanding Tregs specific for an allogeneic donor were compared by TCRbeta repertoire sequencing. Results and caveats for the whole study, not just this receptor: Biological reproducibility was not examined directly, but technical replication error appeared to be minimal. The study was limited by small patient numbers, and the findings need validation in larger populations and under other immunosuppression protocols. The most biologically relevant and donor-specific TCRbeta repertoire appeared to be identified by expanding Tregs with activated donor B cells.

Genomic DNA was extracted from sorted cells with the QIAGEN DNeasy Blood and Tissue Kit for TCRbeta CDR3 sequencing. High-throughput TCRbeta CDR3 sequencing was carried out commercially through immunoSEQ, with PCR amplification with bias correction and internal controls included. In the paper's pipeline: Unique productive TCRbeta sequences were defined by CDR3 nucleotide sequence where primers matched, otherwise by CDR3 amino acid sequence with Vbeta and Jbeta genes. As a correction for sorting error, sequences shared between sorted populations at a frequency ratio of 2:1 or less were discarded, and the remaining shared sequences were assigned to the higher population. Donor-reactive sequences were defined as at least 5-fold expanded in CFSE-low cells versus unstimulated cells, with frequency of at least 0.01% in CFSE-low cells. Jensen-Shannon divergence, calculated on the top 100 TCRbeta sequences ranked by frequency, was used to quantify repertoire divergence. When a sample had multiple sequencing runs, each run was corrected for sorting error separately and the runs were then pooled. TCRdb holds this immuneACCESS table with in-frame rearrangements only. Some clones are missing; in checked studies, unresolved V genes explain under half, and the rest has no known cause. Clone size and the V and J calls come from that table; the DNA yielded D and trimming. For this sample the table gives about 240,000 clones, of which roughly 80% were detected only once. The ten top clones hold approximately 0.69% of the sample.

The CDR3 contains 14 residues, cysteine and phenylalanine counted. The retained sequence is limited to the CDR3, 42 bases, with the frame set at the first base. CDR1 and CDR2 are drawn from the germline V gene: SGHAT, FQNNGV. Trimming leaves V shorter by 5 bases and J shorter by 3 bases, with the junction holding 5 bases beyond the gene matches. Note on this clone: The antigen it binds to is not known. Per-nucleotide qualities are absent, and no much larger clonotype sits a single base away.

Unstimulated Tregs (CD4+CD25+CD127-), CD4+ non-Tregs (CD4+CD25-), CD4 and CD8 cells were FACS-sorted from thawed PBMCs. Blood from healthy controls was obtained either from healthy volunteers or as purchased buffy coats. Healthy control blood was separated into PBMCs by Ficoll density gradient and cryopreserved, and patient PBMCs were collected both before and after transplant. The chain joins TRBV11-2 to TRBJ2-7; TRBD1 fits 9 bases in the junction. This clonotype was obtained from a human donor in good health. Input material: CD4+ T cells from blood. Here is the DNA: TGTGCCAGCAGCCGACAGGGGGGCGTCTACGAGCAGTACTTC. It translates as CASSRQGGVYEQYF.